This entry lists 13 T cell receptor beta chains sequenced from one sample in a study of T-cell memory formation after mild COVID-19. TCRdb recomputed calls from the 5' RACE reads with MiXCR, one row per CDR3 protein. The table shows 190,000 or so distinct CDR3 sequences, with roughly a fifth occurring only once. Sequenced sample: PBMCs or a T cell subset sorted from them (not recorded which). The origin of the receptors is an adult woman who had mild COVID-19 (a few samples of this study predate the infection). Cell type and time point are not known.

For the CDR3, the DNA is TGTGCCAGCAGTTACTTGGGTATAGCGGGAGAGAACACCGGGGAGCTGTTTTTT. Its protein is CASSYLGIAGENTGELFF. V gene TRBV6-5 combines with J gene TRBJ2-2, with 9 bases lining up with TRBD2. The CDR3 extends over 18 amino acids. J lost 1 base, V lost 1 base, and 7 bases had no gene match. Germline loops: CDR1 MNHEY, CDR2 SVGAGI.

This clonotype was recorded a few times. The chain carries TRBV20-1 and TRBJ1-2; D gene unclear. V lost 2 bases and J 8 bases, leaving 18 bases between the germline ends. CDR1 and CDR2 from the germline V gene are DFQATT and SNEGSKA (reference sequence). CDR3 length: 14 residues. CDR3 in amino acids: CSARHRESLWGYTF. In DNA, the CDR3 is TGCAGTGCTAGACATCGCGAGTCCCTCTGGGGCTACACCTTC.

This clonotype was picked up one time. This chain uses TRBV3-1 with TRBJ2-7; D is perhaps TRBD1 (5 bases). This CDR3 spans 13 amino acids. V was cut by 3 bases and J by 6 bases, with 12 bases left in between. CDR1 and CDR2 (germline): LGHDT, YNNKEL (reference sequence). The CDR3 sequence: CASSQYRQTEQYF. In DNA, the CDR3 is TGTGCCAGCAGCCAGTATAGACAGACCGAGCAGTACTTC.

The J gene is TRBJ1-4, the V gene TRBV9; maybe TRBD1 (6 bases). Germline V CDR1 and CDR2: SGDLS, YYNGEE. CDR3 length equals 14 residues. Trimming stripped 2 bases from V and 8 bases from J, with 13 bases between. In DNA, the CDR3 is TGTGCCAGCAGCGTGTCAGGGGCTGGGGAAAAACTGTTTTTT. It is translated as CASSVSGAGEKLFF.

This clonotype showed up just a few times. This chain links TRBV6-5 with TRBJ2-7; tentative D call: TRBD1 (5 bases). V was cut by 5 bases and J by 5 bases, with 19 bases left in between. The CDR3 has 15 residues. Germline V gene data show CDR1 as MNHEY and CDR2 as SVGAGI. As DNA, the CDR3 is TGTGCCAGCAGTCCCCCTTCAGGGTTTCGCAACGAGCAGTACTTC. Its translation is CASSPPSGFRNEQYF.

This clonotype was seen a handful of times. This rearrangement joins TRBV5-1 to TRBJ2-1; no clear D gene. V was clipped by 2 bases and J by 8 bases, with 14 bases between them. There are 14 residues in the CDR3. CDR1 is SGHRS and CDR2 is YFSETQ in the germline V gene. The CDR3 DNA follows: TGCGCCAGCAGCTTCTTGATTTATGGGGATGAGCAGTTCTTC. This sequence encodes CASSFLIYGDEQFF.

This clonotype has just a few counts. The chain carries TRBV12-3 or TRBV12-4 and TRBJ2-7, with D maybe TRBD1 (5 bases). There are 12 residues in the CDR3. Trimming took off 6 bases at V and 6 bases at J, with 12 bases between the two ends. The CDR3 coding sequence is TGTGCCAGCAGGGAGCTGGGGCGCGAGCAGTACTTC. It yields the protein CASRELGREQYF.

This clonotype has only a few counts. The chain combines TRBV20-1 with TRBJ2-7; 7 bases match TRBD1. After removal of 6 bases from V and 9 bases from J, the junction contained 20 bases not matched to a gene. CDR1 and CDR2 (germline): DFQATT, SNEGSKA (reference sequence). The CDR3 length is 15 residues. The CDR3 coding sequence is TGCAGTGCCCCCGCAGACGGGACAGATGCCTCGGGGCAGTACTTC. Translating it yields CSAPADGTDASGQYF.

This chain connects TRBV3-1 to TRBJ1-1; 8 nucleotides agree with TRBD1. This CDR3 region has 13 residues. Per germline, CDR1 LGHDT and CDR2 YNNKEL (reference sequence). V lost 4 bases, J lost 6 bases, and 4 bases stayed unmatched. CDR3 residues: CASSPPGQAEAFF. CDR3 bases: TGTGCCAGCAGCCCCCCGGGACAGGCTGAAGCTTTCTTT.

This chain links TRBV12-3 or TRBV12-4 with TRBJ2-7; D possibly matches TRBD1 or TRBD2 (5 bases each). V lost 3 bases to trimming and J lost 3 bases, with 12 bases between them. The CDR3 runs 14 residues. CDR3 in DNA: TGTGCCAGCAGTTTGAGGGGTTATGGCTACGAGCAGTACTTC. The encoded protein is CASSLRGYGYEQYF.

This clonotype was seen only a few times. The V gene is TRBV7-3, the J gene TRBJ2-1, with D perhaps matching TRBD2 (6 bases). Looked up from germline, CDR1 is SGHTA and CDR2 is FQGTGA. The V and J ends lost 5 bases and 2 bases respectively, with 19 bases between them. CDR3 length: 17 amino acids. The CDR3 DNA sequence: TGTGCCAGCAGCCGGGACTTCCGGGCGGGCCCCTACAATGAGCAGTTCTTC. It is translated as CASSRDFRAGPYNEQFF.

The rearrangement links TRBV9 to TRBJ2-2; no clear D gene. Looked up from germline, CDR1 is SGDLS and CDR2 is YYNGEE. The CDR3 has 13 residues. Deletions cut 2 bases from V and 6 bases from J, with 8 bases between. The CDR3 DNA sequence: TGTGCCAGCAGCGTCACCTCTCCCGGGGAGCTGTTTTTT. Its protein product is CASSVTSPGELFF.

This clonotype showed up just a few times. The genes are TRBV5-6 and TRBJ1-3, with unresolved D. The germline CDR1 and CDR2 sequences are SGHDT and YYEEEE. With 3 bases removed from V and 3 bases from J, the gap between germline ends came to 13 bases. The CDR3 totals 15 residues. The CDR3 coding sequence is TGTGCCAGCAGCTCTAGGGCGACAAATGGAAACACCATATATTTT. Translated: CASSSRATNGNTIYF. Full variable domain (missing parts from reference TRBV5-6 and TRBJ1-3): DAGVTQSPTHLIKTRGQQVTLRCSPKSGHDTVSWYQQALGQGPQFIFQYYEEEERQRGNFPDRFSGHQFPNYSSELNVNALLLGDSALYLCASSSRATNGNTIYFGEGSWLTVV.